A selection of T cell receptor beta chains follows, all from one sample in a study of regulatory T cells in long-lasting Graves disease. From the multiplex PCR reads, TCRdb called clonotypes with MiXCR, one entry per CDR3 protein. The data hold about 210,000 distinct CDR3 sequences, with approximately 19% observed a single time. These same records also appear under a second study, on T cells in Graves' hyperthyroidism and ophthalmopathy.

The sequencing here drew on peripheral blood mononuclear cells (PBMCs), taken at new diagnosis, from a patient treated with antithyroid drugs. These receptor sequences come from a woman in her twenties or thirties with Graves disease. Each CDR3 is given with its conserved first and last residue. D genes are given only for firm matches. Clone size is stated in some rows and not others, as once, few, many or a class when expanded.

TRBV28	TRBJ2-3	-	-	TGTGCCAGCAGTTTGTTGGGCCCAGATACGCAGTATTTT	CASSLLGPDTQYF
TRBV18	TRBJ2-1	many	-	TGTGCCAGCTCACCAGTACTAGTCAATGAGCAGTTCTTC	CASSPVLVNEQFF
TRBV30	TRBJ2-5	many	TRBD1	TGTGCCTGGAGGGCCACAGGGGGCCAGGAGACCCAGTACTTC	CAWRATGGQETQYF
TRBV2	TRBJ1-6	once	TRBD1	TGTGCCAGCAGTACCGGGACAGGGGAATCACCCCTCCACTTT	CASSTGTGESPLHF
TRBV27	TRBJ1-4	many	-	TGTGCCAGCAGCCCAAGGGGGAGGGGCAGCCGTAATGAAAAACTGTTTTTT	CASSPRGRGSRNEKLFF
TRBV9	TRBJ2-3	few	TRBD1	TGTGCCAGCAGCGCCGGGACAGGGGGAATGGGAGATACGCAGTATTTT	CASSAGTGGMGDTQYF
TRBV2	TRBJ2-7	many	-	TGTGCCAGCAGTGAAGCTCAGGGGTTGACCTACGAGCAGTACTTC	CASSEAQGLTYEQYF
TRBV19	TRBJ2-2	many	TRBD1	TGTGCCAGTAGTCCGGGACAGCCGAACACCGGGGAGCTGTTTTTT	CASSPGQPNTGELFF
TRBV28	TRBJ1-2	many	-	TGTGCCAGCAGTTTGAGAGAGAGGCACTATGGCTACACCTTC	CASSLRERHYGYTF
TRBV19	TRBJ1-6	many	-	TGTGCCAGTAGTGGGACTAATTCACCCCTCCACTTT	CASSGTNSPLHF
TRBV2	TRBJ2-7	-	TRBD2	TGTGCCAGCTCGGGACTAGCGGGATCTCCGTACGAGCAGTACTTC	CASSGLAGSPYEQYF
TRBV5-6	TRBJ1-5	-	TRBD1	TGTGCCAGCAGCGTACGACAGGGCCTTAGCAATCAGCCCCAGCATTTT	CASSVRQGLSNQPQHF
TRBV7-9	TRBJ2-2	-	-	TGTGCCAGCAGCTTAGGACAGGGAGGAGGCGGGGAGCTGTTTTTT	CASSLGQGGGGELFF
TRBV18	TRBJ1-1	-	-	TGTGCCAGCTCACCACAGGGGGTGGGGAACACTGAAGCTTTCTTT	CASSPQGVGNTEAFF
TRBV7-2	TRBJ1-1	many	-	TGTGCCAGCAGCCGGGCCGAGCGATTTGAAGCTTTCTTT	CASSRAERFEAFF
TRBV6-1	TRBJ2-7	many	TRBD2	TGTGCCAGCAGTGAAGCCCTTTCGGGGGGGAGCTACGAGCAGTACTTC	CASSEALSGGSYEQYF
TRBV7-9	TRBJ1-2	many	TRBD1	TGTGCCAGCAGCTTAGTTGGGACAGGGGACTATGGCTACACCTTC	CASSLVGTGDYGYTF
TRBV20-1	TRBJ1-1	many	-	TGCACAACTAGGGAAGGGCAGGGGAACGCTGAAGCTTTCTTT	CTTREGQGNAEAFF
TRBV20-1	TRBJ1-4	many	-	TGCAGTGCTAGAGATCTGAGCAGGGGCGAAAAACTGTTTTTT	CSARDLSRGEKLFF
TRBV30	TRBJ2-1	many	-	TGTGCCTGGAGTGGAGCGGGTGAGCAGTTCTTC	CAWSGAGEQFF
TRBV18	TRBJ1-6	once	-	TGTGCCAGCTCACCGACGGGTGGCTATAATTCACCCCTCCACTTT	CASSPTGGYNSPLHF
TRBV18	TRBJ1-4	many	-	TGTGCCAGCTCACCAGACGACAGAGCGATTAATGAAAAACTGTTTTTT	CASSPDDRAINEKLFF
TRBV18	TRBJ1-4	many	-	TGTGCCAGCTCACCACCGGTCCCTGAAAAACTGTTTTTT	CASSPPVPEKLFF
TRBV28	TRBJ2-5	-	TRBD1	TGTGCCAGCAAGGCCTTAGGGACAGGGGGCCAGACCCAGTACTTC	CASKALGTGGQTQYF
TRBV6-1	TRBJ2-5	many	-	TGTGCCAGCAGTGAAGTGAGGGCTACAGAGACCCAGTACTTC	CASSEVRATETQYF
TRBV20-1	TRBJ1-1	many	-	TGCAGTGCTAGTGAGGGTTGGACTGAAGCTTTCTTT	CSASEGWTEAFF
TRBV20-1	TRBJ1-2	many	-	TGCAGTGCTAGAGATCGTCCGGGGGCGGATGGCTACACCTTC	CSARDRPGADGYTF
TRBV29-1	TRBJ2-3	-	-	TGCAGCGCTCCGAGAGACTCTAACACAGATACGCAGTATTTT	CSAPRDSNTDTQYF